A single sample is the source of the 13 T cell receptor beta chains below, sequenced in a study of control samples from healthy donors and cancer patients. TCRdb keeps only in-frame clones here, not all; method: immunoSEQ multiplex PCR. The sample contains 120,000 to 150,000 clones, about nine tenths of which appear only once. The sample was blood. These receptors were collected from a man younger than 40 in good health.

The rearrangement uses TRBV27 and TRBJ2-1; D is unresolved. The V and J ends lost 6 bases and 0 bases respectively, with 6 bases between them. The CDR3 contains 13 residues. CDR1 and CDR2 from the germline V gene are MNHEY and SMNVEV (reference sequence). The CDR3 DNA reads as TGTGCCAGCAGAAGCCTCTCCTACAATGAGCAGTTCTTC. Protein: CASRSLSYNEQFF.

The genes are TRBV2 and TRBJ1-5, with D maybe TRBD1 (6 bases). The CDR3 runs 13 residues. CDR1 and CDR2 (germline): SNHLY, FYNNEI. Trimming took 7 bases from V and 5 from J, leaving 12 bases between them. The chain's CDR3 is CASMGASYQPQHF. Here the CDR3 DNA reads TGTGCCAGCATGGGGGCCTCTTATCAGCCCCAGCATTTT. The full variable domain, rest sourced from reference TRBV2 and TRBJ1-5, is EPEVTQTPSHQVTQMGQEVILRCVPISNHLYFYWYRQILGQKVEFLVSFYNNEISEKSEIFDDQFSVERPDGSNFTLKIRSTKLEDSAMYFCASMGASYQPQHFGDGTRLSIL.

V is TRBV19 and J is TRBJ1-5; the match to TRBD1 covers 8 bases. V was pared by 5 bases and J by 2 bases, with 5 bases of the junction left unmatched. CDR1 is LNHDA, CDR2 SQIVND, per germline (reference sequence). This CDR3 is 15 amino acids long. In DNA form, the CDR3 reads TGTGCCAGTAGTCCCCAGACAGGGGGCAATCAGCCCCAGCATTTT. Its translation: CASSPQTGGNQPQHF.

The V and J genes are TRBV14 and TRBJ1-2; TRBD1 matches 9 bases. Germline assignment: CDR1 SGHDN and CDR2 FVKESK. V was pared by 0 bases and J by 7 bases, with 6 bases of the junction left unmatched. This CDR3 is built from 15 residues. The CDR3 DNA reads as TGTGCCAGCAGCCAAGATATGGGGACAGGGTTTGGCTACACCTTC. It encodes CASSQDMGTGFGYTF. Together with reference TRBV14 and TRBJ1-2, the CDR3 gives the full variable domain: EAGVTQFPSHSVIEKGQTVTLRCDPISGHDNLYWYRRVMGKEIKFLLHFVKESKQDESGMPNNRFLAERTGGTYSTLKVQPAELEDSGVYFCASSQDMGTGFGYTFGSGTRLTVV.

The rearrangement links TRBV28 to TRBJ1-4; D is perhaps TRBD1 (5 bases). Per germline, CDR1 MDHEN and CDR2 SYDVKM. Trimming cost V 4 bases and J 4 bases, with 16 bases left between them. The CDR3 totals 16 residues. The CDR3 DNA reads TGTGCCAGCAGTTCCGAAGAGCAGGGTCGTAATGAAAAACTGTTTTTT. Translating gives CASSSEEQGRNEKLFF.

The J gene is TRBJ2-7, the V gene TRBV6-6; D unclear. CDR1 and CDR2 from the germline V gene are MNHNY and SVGAGI (reference sequence). The CDR3 extends over 14 amino acids. Trimming cost V 4 bases and J 6 bases, with 16 bases left between them. CDR3 loop: CASSFATASGEQYF. The DNA of the CDR3 is TGTGCCAGCAGTTTTGCGACGGCCTCCGGCGAGCAGTACTTC.

The chain couples TRBV15 to TRBJ2-3; D may be TRBD2 (5 bases). V lost 8 bases, J lost 1 base, and 10 bases lay in between. Germline values: CDR1 LNHNV, CDR2 YYDKDF (reference sequence). This CDR3 spans 13 amino acids. For the CDR3, the DNA is TGTGCCACCTTTCGGGGAGGCACAGATACGCAGTATTTT. This gives the protein CATFRGGTDTQYF.

The genes are TRBV7-6 and TRBJ2-1, with 8 nucleotides matching TRBD2. Losses at the gene ends were 5 bases for V and 4 bases for J; bases not matched to a gene: 13. Looked up from germline, CDR1 is SGHVS and CDR2 is FNYEAQ. The CDR3 sequence is 17 residues long. CDR3 residues: CASSPPRGGEGYNEQFF. Here the CDR3 DNA reads TGTGCCAGCAGCCCACCTCGGGGGGGAGAAGGATACAATGAGCAGTTCTTC.

In DNA form, the CDR3 reads TGCGCCAGCAAGGAGGAGAGAGGCCTATGGGGTAATGAGCAGTTCTTC. Translated, it gives CASKEERGLWGNEQFF. This chain links TRBV10-2 with TRBJ2-1; D is possibly TRBD2 (5 bases). CDR1 is WSHSY and CDR2 is SAAADI in the germline V gene. Deletions cut 7 bases from V and 7 bases from J, with 23 bases between. The CDR3 is made up of 16 amino acids.

The gene calls are TRBV6-4 and TRBJ2-1; 9 bases align to TRBD2. Germline lookup yields CDR1 MRHNA and CDR2 SNTAGT. J gave up 5 bases and V 2 bases, and 4 bases lay outside the gene matches. CDR3 length: 15 residues. CDR3: CASSDSSGSHNEQFF. CDR3 DNA: TGTGCCAGCAGTGACAGTAGCGGGAGCCACAATGAGCAGTTCTTC.

This clone was picked up one time. The chain recombines TRBV4-3 with TRBJ2-2, with D perhaps matching TRBD2 (6 bases). Trimming took off 1 base at V and 2 bases at J, with 11 bases between the two ends. CDR3 length equals 16 residues. Germline V gene data show CDR1 as LGHNA and CDR2 as YSLEER. CDR3 residues: CASSQGLADNTGELFF. The CDR3 coding sequence is TGCGCCAGCAGCCAAGGGTTAGCGGATAACACCGGGGAGCTGTTTTTT.

This chain joins TRBV7-9 and TRBJ2-2; no reliable D call. CDR3 length: 13 residues. Per germline, CDR1 SEHNR and CDR2 FQNEAQ (reference sequence). Trimming removed 10 bases at V and 1 base at J, with 10 bases between. The CDR3 protein is CATGVGNTGELFF. The CDR3 DNA reads as TGTGCCACCGGAGTAGGGAACACCGGGGAGCTGTTTTTT.

The chain is built from TRBV28 and TRBJ2-1, with 7 bases that match TRBD1. Germline loops: CDR1 MDHEN, CDR2 SYDVKM. CDR3 size: 13 residues. J gave up 7 bases and V 6 bases, and 6 bases lay outside the gene matches. CDR3: CASRTPGGNEQFF. CDR3 sequence (DNA): TGTGCCAGCAGGACTCCAGGGGGTAATGAGCAGTTCTTC.